The 20 T cell receptor beta chains given below trace back to one sample, sequenced in a study of T cells after yellow fever vaccination. TCRdb re-called the 5' RACE reads through MiXCR, storing one row per CDR3 protein. In the table there are more than 300,000 distinct CDR3 sequences, 6.8% of which are singletons. Material: PBMCs, obtained about 49 days after the first yellow fever vaccination. Source of these receptors: a man in his late teens or twenties who received the YFV17D yellow fever vaccine.

This chain joins TRBV28 and TRBJ2-7; 7 positions match TRBD2. Germline CDR1 reads MDHEN; CDR2 reads SYDVKM. V was clipped by 5 bases and J by 2 bases; unmatched bases: 0. The CDR3 extends over 12 amino acids. The CDR3 protein is CASSAGAYEQYV. CDR3 DNA: TGTGCCAGCAGTGCGGGGGCCTACGAGCAGTACGTC.

This clonotype was observed many times. The rearrangement uses TRBV6-4 and TRBJ2-3; D is undetermined. V gave up 8 bases and J gave up 5 bases, with 14 bases separating them. Germline V lookup: CDR1 MRHNA, CDR2 SNTAGT. The CDR3 loop spans 13 amino acids. The CDR3 reads CASAFRSQDTQYF. The CDR3 DNA sequence: TGTGCCAGCGCCTTCCGCTCCCAAGATACGCAGTATTTT.

There are a few counts of this clonotype. V gene TRBV25-1 combines with J gene TRBJ2-3; D not certain. CDR1 and CDR2 from the germline V gene are MGHDK and SYGVNS. V was cut by 7 bases and J by 1 base, with 15 bases left in between. This CDR3 comprises 15 residues. For the CDR3, the DNA is TGTGCCAGCACTCCGGCGATGCTCGGCACAGATACGCAGTATTTT. It encodes CASTPAMLGTDTQYF. Drawing the rest from reference TRBV25-1 and TRBJ2-3, the complete variable domain is EADIYQTPRYLVIGTGKKITLECSQTMGHDKMYWYQQDPGMELHLIHYSYGVNSTEKGDLSSESTVSRIRTEHFPLTLESARPSHTSQYLCASTPAMLGTDTQYFGPGTRLTVL.

This sequence joins TRBV29-1 and TRBJ1-1; D possibly corresponds to TRBD1 (5 bases). Germline V gene data show CDR1 as SQVTM and CDR2 as ANQGSEA. Trimming removed 4 bases from V and 2 bases from J, with 5 bases in between. The CDR3 runs to 11 residues. In DNA, the CDR3 is TGCAGCGTTGGGACAAACACTGAAGCTTTCTTT. It encodes CSVGTNTEAFF. Full variable domain (remainder filled in from reference TRBV29-1 and TRBJ1-1): SAVISQKPSRDICQRGTSLTIQCQVDSQVTMMFWYRQQPGQSLTLIATANQGSEATYESGFVIDKFPISRPNLTFSTLTVSNMSPEDSSIYLCSVGTNTEAFFGQGTRLTVV.

The sample holds a few counts of this clonotype. This rearrangement joins TRBV3-1 to TRBJ2-7; D is unclear. The CDR3 sequence is 14 residues long. V was clipped by 6 bases and J by 1 base, with 13 bases between them. The germline V gene has CDR1 LGHDT and CDR2 YNNKEL (reference sequence). The CDR3 reads CASSLGLTSYEQYF. The DNA for the CDR3 is TGTGCCAGCAGTCTAGGTCTAACGTCCTACGAGCAGTACTTC.

The V gene is TRBV4-1, the J gene TRBJ1-2; 10 positions match TRBD1. Germline values: CDR1 MGHRA, CDR2 YSYEKL. The CDR3 covers 17 residues. V shed 2 bases, J shed 4 bases, and the junction held 10 bases outside the gene matches. The CDR3 DNA follows: TGCGCCAGCAGCCAACCAATCGACAGGGGGCGAACCTATGGCTACACCTTC. Translated, it gives CASSQPIDRGRTYGYTF.

Ten or more counts support this clonotype. The chain couples TRBV5-1 to TRBJ1-6; D possibly corresponds to TRBD1 (6 bases). Trimming stripped 4 bases from V and 10 bases from J, with 15 bases between. Germline V CDR1 and CDR2: SGHRS, YFSETQ. There are 14 residues in the CDR3. CDR3 region: CASSGSEGGSPLHF. In DNA, the CDR3 is TGCGCCAGCAGCGGATCGGAGGGGGGATCACCCCTCCACTTT.

This clonotype was detected ten times or more. V usage is TRBV20-1 and J usage is TRBJ2-1; D is perhaps TRBD2 (6 bases). Germline CDR1 and CDR2: DFQATT and SNEGSKA (reference sequence). The CDR3 spans 14 residues. Trimming pared 6 bases from V and 4 bases from J, leaving 16 bases between. The CDR3: CSAHPRRGYNEQFF. In DNA, the CDR3 is TGCAGTGCCCACCCCCGTCGGGGGTACAATGAGCAGTTCTTC.

The chain carries TRBV5-1 and TRBJ1-1, with 8 nucleotides matching TRBD1. The germline CDR1 and CDR2 sequences are SGHRS and YFSETQ. The ends lost 4 bases at V and 6 bases at J; junction bases unmatched: 5. This CDR3 has 13 amino acids. CDR3 residues: CASSATGVSEAFF. CDR3 nucleotide sequence: TGCGCCAGCAGCGCGACAGGGGTGTCTGAAGCTTTCTTT. The entire variable domain, with the rest obtained from reference TRBV5-1 and TRBJ1-1, is as follows: KAGVTQTPRYLIKTRGQQVTLSCSPISGHRSVSWYQQTPGQGLQFLFEYFSETQRNKGNFPGRFSGRQFSNSRSEMNVSTLELGDSALYLCASSATGVSEAFFGQGTRLTVV.

The chain is built from TRBV4-3 and TRBJ2-7, with 7 bases matching TRBD2. CDR1 is LGHNA, CDR2 YSLEER, per germline. J gave up 2 bases and V 0 bases, and 7 bases lay outside the gene matches. There are 16 residues in the CDR3. CDR3 DNA: TGCGCCAGCAGCCAAGACCGACGGGGGGAAGCCTACGAGCAGTACTTC. This encodes CASSQDRRGEAYEQYF.

This clonotype was seen more than once but under ten times. The chain combines TRBV29-1 with TRBJ1-2; 9 positions match TRBD1. Germline V lookup: CDR1 SQVTM, CDR2 ANQGSEA. CDR3 length: 13 amino acids. After removal of 2 bases from V and 5 bases from J, the junction contained 3 bases not matched to a gene. DNA for the CDR3: TGCAGCGTTGAAACCGGGACAGGGTATGGCTACACCTTC. It specifies CSVETGTGYGYTF.

The rearrangement joins TRBV6-6 to TRBJ2-5, with TRBD2 matching 13 bases. This CDR3 is 20 amino acids long. Germline assignment: CDR1 MNHNY and CDR2 SVGAGI (reference sequence). Losses at the gene ends were 0 bases for V and 0 bases for J; bases not matched to a gene: 10. The DNA for the CDR3 is TGTGCCAGCAGTTACTCGCTCGGACTAGCGGGGGCCCTCAACCAAGAGACCCAGTACTTC. It translates to CASSYSLGLAGALNQETQYF.

This clonotype came up many times. The CDR3, as DNA: TGTGCCAGTAGTGTACAGGGGAACACTGAAGCTTTCTTT. Translated, it gives CASSVQGNTEAFF. The chain combines TRBV19 with TRBJ1-1; a weak D match, TRBD1 (6 bases). The CDR3 sequence is 13 residues long. Germline CDR1 is LNHDA and CDR2 is SQIVND (reference sequence). V lost 5 bases and J 1 base, leaving 8 bases between the germline ends.

The rearrangement links TRBV3-1 to TRBJ2-7; D gene ambiguous. The CDR3 sequence is 15 residues long. Germline CDR1 is LGHDT and CDR2 is YNNKEL (reference sequence). CDR3 sequence: CATSQVSAGLGEQYV. The CDR3 DNA sequence: TGTGCCACCAGCCAAGTTTCAGCCGGCTTGGGGGAGCAGTACGTC.

This clonotype was observed many times. This chain joins TRBV4-2 and TRBJ2-3; D might be TRBD2 (6 bases). The CDR3 runs to 16 residues. CDR1 LGHNA and CDR2 YNFKEQ come from the germline V gene. V lost 6 bases, J lost 0 bases, and 16 bases lay in between. The CDR3 protein is CASSQNAGSSTDTQYF. The CDR3 DNA is TGTGCCAGCAGTCAAAACGCCGGGAGTAGCACAGATACGCAGTATTTT.

This clonotype was detected only a few times. V usage is TRBV2 and J usage is TRBJ2-7; no firm D call. V lost 6 bases, J lost 7 bases, and 16 bases lay in between. This CDR3 has 13 amino acids. CDR1 SNHLY and CDR2 FYNNEI come from the germline V gene. The CDR3 DNA reads as TGTGCCAGCAGGGAACGGGCGTCGCGGGAGCAGTACTTC. This sequence encodes CASRERASREQYF.

The CDR3 coding sequence is TGCGCCAGCAGTGAATCGAGGGGGCAGTATCGTACAGATACGCAGTATTTT. This translates into CASSESRGQYRTDTQYF. The chain links TRBV10-1 to TRBJ2-3; 7 bases are shared with TRBD1. The CDR3 has 17 residues. V lost 3 bases and J lost 3; bases outside the gene matches: 12. CDR1 is WNHNN, CDR2 SYGVQD, per germline (reference sequence).

The J gene is TRBJ1-2, the V gene TRBV7-2; possible D gene TRBD1, 5 bases. Deletions cut 0 bases from V and 7 bases from J, with 15 bases between. This CDR3 region has 15 residues. Germline CDR1 reads SGHTA; CDR2 reads FQGNSA. The CDR3 protein is CASSLAFGAGSGYTF. In nucleotides, the CDR3 is TGTGCCAGCAGCTTAGCCTTCGGTGCAGGGTCTGGCTACACCTTC.

This clonotype was observed a handful of times. This chain uses TRBV9 with TRBJ2-2; TRBD1 or TRBD2 may be the D gene (5 bases each). From germline, CDR1 is SGDLS and CDR2 YYNGEE. V was cut by 3 bases and J by 3 bases, with 12 bases left in between. This CDR3 comprises 15 residues. CDR3 sequence (DNA): TGTGCCAGCAGCGACGTGGGACGGGACACCGGGGAGCTGTTTTTT. Protein: CASSDVGRDTGELFF.

This chain joins TRBV7-2 and TRBJ2-7; no clear D. The CDR3 totals 16 residues. Trimming took 1 base from V and 2 from J, leaving 15 bases between them. Germline V gene sequence: CDR1 SGHTA, CDR2 FQGNSA. The CDR3 protein is CASSLDRHSTTYEQYF. CDR3 nucleotides: TGTGCCAGCAGCTTAGATCGACATTCAACGACCTACGAGCAGTACTTC. The whole variable domain, remainder taken from reference TRBV7-2 and TRBJ2-7, is GAGVSQSPSNKVTEKGKDVELRCDPISGHTALYWYRQSLGQGLEFLIYFQGNSAPDKSGLPSDRFSAERTGGSVSTLTIQRTQQEDSAVYLCASSLDRHSTTYEQYFGPGTRLTVT.